This entry describes one TCR beta chain. Antigen unknown. Sample barcodes and UMIs were carried by the TCR alpha and TCR beta cDNA libraries that 5'RACE generated with constant-segment primers. TCRdb re-called the 5' RACE reads through MiXCR, storing one row per CDR3 protein. The top ten clones hold about 2% of a sample with approximately 250,000 distinct CDR3 sequences, approximately 15% of them seen once. J lost 5 bases, V lost 6 bases, and 6 bases had no gene match. Germline V gene data show CDR1 as SGHVS and CDR2 as FNYEAQ. The CDR3 is made up of 13 amino acids. This specimen belongs to a study of T-cell memory formation after mild COVID-19. Notes on the study in general: Researchers found some responding clones in pre-infection memory, a sign that cross-reactive memory joined.

The chain couples TRBV7-6 to TRBJ2-5; TRBD2 aligns across 7 bases. Sequencing was performed on PBMCs or a T cell subset sorted from them (not recorded which). The sequence derives from an adult woman who had mild COVID-19 (a few samples of this study predate the infection). Cell type and time point are not known. CDR3 nucleotide sequence: TGTGCCAGCAGTAAAGCGGGAAGGGAGACCCAGTACTTC. Translation gives CASSKAGRETQYF.